This TCR beta chain was sequenced in a study of OX40 agonist ivuxolimab in advanced cancers. Turning to the study itself: Ivuxolimab was administered intravenously to patients at 0.01 to 10 mg/kg every 2 weeks. Findings and caveats of the study: In CD8+ T cells, expanded clones were on average more numerous than in CD4+. Clonal expansion by week 6 occurred in CD4+ and CD8+ blood T cells (at 0.1 to 3.0 mg/kg).

As concerns this clone: What it binds is not known.

The data were produced by immunoSEQ multiplex PCR, yet TCRdb's version contains in-frame clones alone and is incomplete. The profile shows around 28,000 clones, 87% of them singletons. J gave up 6 bases and V 3 bases, and 7 bases lay outside the gene matches. CDR3 length: 16 amino acids. CDR1 is MDHEN and CDR2 is SYDVKM in the germline V gene. The material was CD4+ or CD8+ T cells sorted from blood, obtained in a trial of the OX40 agonist ivuxolimab. The rearrangement joins TRBV28 to TRBJ2-3, with 12 nucleotides matching TRBD2. This clonotype was sampled from an adult with an advanced solid tumor such as melanoma, head and neck, liver or kidney cancer. DNA of the CDR3: TGTGCCAGCAGTTTGGGACTAGCGGGTGGATTGGATACGCAGTATTTT. Translated: CASSLGLAGGLDTQYF.